This T cell receptor (beta chain) is from a study of CD8 T cells in ankylosing spondylitis. The V segment lost 4 bases and the J segment 0 bases; nucleotides outside the gene matches: 6. This CDR3 spans 17 amino acids. In germline, CDR1 is DFQATT, CDR2 SNEGSKA (reference sequence). TCRdb independently ran MiXCR on the 5' RACE reads; one entry per CDR3 protein. The sample consists of 55,000 or so distinct CDR3 sequences, roughly 7.3% of them appearing once. This clonotype was found many times. V gene TRBV20-1 combines with J gene TRBJ2-6; 10 bases agree with TRBD1. The TCR sequence derives from a female donor with ankylosing spondylitis or in good health (not recorded which). Source material: blood, either unsorted or a sorted T cell fraction (not recorded which). CDR3 loop: CSATGTGELSGANVLTF. The DNA of the CDR3 is TGCAGTGCTACCGGGACAGGGGAGCTCTCTGGGGCCAACGTCCTGACTTTC.